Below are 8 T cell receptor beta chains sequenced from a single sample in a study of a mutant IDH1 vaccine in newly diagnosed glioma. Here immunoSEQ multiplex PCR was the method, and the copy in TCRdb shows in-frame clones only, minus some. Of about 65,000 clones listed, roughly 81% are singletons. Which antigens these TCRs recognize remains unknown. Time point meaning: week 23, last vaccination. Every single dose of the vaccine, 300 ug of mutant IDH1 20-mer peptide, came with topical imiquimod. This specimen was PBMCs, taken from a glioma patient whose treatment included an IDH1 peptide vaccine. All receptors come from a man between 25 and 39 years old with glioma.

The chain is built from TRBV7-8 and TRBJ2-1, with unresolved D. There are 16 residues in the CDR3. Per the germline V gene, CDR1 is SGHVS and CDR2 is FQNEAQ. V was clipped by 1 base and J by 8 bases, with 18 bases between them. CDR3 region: CASSLGWDVLLDEQFF. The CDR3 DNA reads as TGTGCCAGCAGCTTAGGGTGGGATGTGCTTTTGGATGAGCAGTTCTTC.

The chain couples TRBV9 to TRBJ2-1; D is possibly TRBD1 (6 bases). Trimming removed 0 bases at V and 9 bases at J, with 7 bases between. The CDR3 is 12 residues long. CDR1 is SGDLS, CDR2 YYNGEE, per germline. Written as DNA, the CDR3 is TGTGCCAGCAGCGTAGGGGGGCGTGAGCAGTTCTTC. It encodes CASSVGGREQFF.

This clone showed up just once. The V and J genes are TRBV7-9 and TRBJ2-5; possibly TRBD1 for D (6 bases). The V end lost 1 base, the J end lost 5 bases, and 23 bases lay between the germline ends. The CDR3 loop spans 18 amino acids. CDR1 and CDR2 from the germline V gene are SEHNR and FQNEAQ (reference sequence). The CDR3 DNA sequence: TGTGCCAGCAGCTTAGAGGAAATGAGGTTGGGGGCCATTGAGACCCAGTACTTC. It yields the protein CASSLEEMRLGAIETQYF.

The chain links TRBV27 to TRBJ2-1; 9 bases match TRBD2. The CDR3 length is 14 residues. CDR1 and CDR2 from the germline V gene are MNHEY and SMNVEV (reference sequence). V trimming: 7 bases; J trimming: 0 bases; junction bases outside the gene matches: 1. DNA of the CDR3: TGTGCCAGCATGCGGGGGGGCTCCTACAATGAGCAGTTCTTC. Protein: CASMRGGSYNEQFF.

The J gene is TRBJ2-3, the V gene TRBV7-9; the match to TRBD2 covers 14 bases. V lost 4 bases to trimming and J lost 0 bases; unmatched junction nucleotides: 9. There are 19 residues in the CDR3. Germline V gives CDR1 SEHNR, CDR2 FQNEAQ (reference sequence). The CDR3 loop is CASSSAMGLAGVSTDTQYF. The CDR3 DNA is TGTGCCAGCAGCTCCGCAATGGGACTAGCGGGGGTTAGCACAGATACGCAGTATTTT.

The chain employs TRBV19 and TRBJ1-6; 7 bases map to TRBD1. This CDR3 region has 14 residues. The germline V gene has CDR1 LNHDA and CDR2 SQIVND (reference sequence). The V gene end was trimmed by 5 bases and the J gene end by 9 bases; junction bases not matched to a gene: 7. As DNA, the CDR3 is TGTGCCAGTAGTGGACAGGTTATCATTTCACCCCTCCACTTT. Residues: CASSGQVIISPLHF.

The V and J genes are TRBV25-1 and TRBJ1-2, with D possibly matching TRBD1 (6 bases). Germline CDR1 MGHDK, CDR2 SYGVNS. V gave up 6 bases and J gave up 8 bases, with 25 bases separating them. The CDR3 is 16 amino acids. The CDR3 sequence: CASRRGGVDRRKGYTF. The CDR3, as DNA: TGTGCCAGCAGGCGAGGAGGAGTGGACAGACGCAAAGGCTACACCTTC.

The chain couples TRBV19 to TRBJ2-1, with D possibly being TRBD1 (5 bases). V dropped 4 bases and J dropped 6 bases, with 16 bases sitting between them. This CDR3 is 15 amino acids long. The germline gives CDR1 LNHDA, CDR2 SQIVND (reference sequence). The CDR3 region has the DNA TGTGCCAGTAGTACCCCGGCAGGGTCAGGCAATGAGCAGTTCTTC. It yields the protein CASSTPAGSGNEQFF.